These 32 T cell receptor beta chains originate from one sample sequenced in a study of the immune and genomic landscape of osteosarcoma. Osteosarcoma specimens were post-treatment primary, local recurrence and metastasis tumors from poor-prognosis patients. The data were produced by immunoSEQ multiplex PCR, yet TCRdb's version contains in-frame clones alone and is incomplete. Altogether some 10,000 clones are present, around 71% being singletons, with the ten largest covering 15% to 20%. Sequencing was performed on osteosarcoma tumor tissue from the lung. Receptors were obtained from a human donor with osteosarcoma.

The chain couples TRBV20-1 to TRBJ1-1; D is unresolved. Germline loops: CDR1 DFQATT, CDR2 SNEGSKA (reference sequence). V was trimmed by 5 bases and J by 1 base, leaving 5 bases between them. This CDR3 spans 11 amino acids. In nucleotides, the CDR3 is TGCAGTGCTTTAAAGAACACTGAAGCTTTCTTT. Translating it yields CSALKNTEAFF.

The chain is built from TRBV19 and TRBJ1-2; D may be TRBD1 (6 bases). With 2 bases removed from V and 2 bases from J, the gap between germline ends came to 9 bases. Germline V gives CDR1 LNHDA, CDR2 SQIVND (reference sequence). This CDR3 has 14 residues. CDR3 sequence: CASSITTGNYGYTF. The DNA of the CDR3 is TGTGCCAGTAGTATAACGACAGGCAACTATGGCTACACCTTC. Supplemented by reference TRBV19 and TRBJ1-2, the full variable domain reads DGGITQSPKYLFRKEGQNVTLSCEQNLNHDAMYWYRQDPGQGLRLIYYSQIVNDFQKGDIAEGYSVSREKKESFPLTVTSAQKNPTAFYLCASSITTGNYGYTFGSGTRLTVV.

The J gene is TRBJ2-1, the V gene TRBV28; D is perhaps TRBD1 or TRBD2 (6 bases each). CDR3 length: 13 residues. CDR1 MDHEN and CDR2 SYDVKM come from the germline V gene. V shed 8 bases and J shed 10 bases, with 18 bases lying between them. The CDR3 protein is CASYPGGPREQFF. CDR3 nucleotide sequence: TGTGCCAGCTATCCTGGGGGGCCCAGGGAGCAGTTCTTC.

This chain connects TRBV5-8 to TRBJ2-7; D may be TRBD2 (6 bases). This CDR3 region has 17 residues. The germline gives CDR1 SGHTS, CDR2 YDEGEE. V was cut by 0 bases and J by 1 base, with 17 bases left in between. Here the CDR3 reads CASSLGGQGGTSYEQYF. CDR3 sequence (DNA): TGTGCCAGCAGCTTGGGCGGGCAGGGAGGAACTTCCTACGAGCAGTACTTC.

The gene calls are TRBV4-2 and TRBJ2-7, with D possibly being TRBD2 (5 bases). This CDR3 has 16 residues. The V gene lost 0 bases and the J gene lost 1 base, with 13 bases spanning the gap. Germline V CDR1 and CDR2: LGHNA, YNFKEQ. CDR3 sequence reads: CASSQERASLSYEQYF. CDR3 DNA sequence: TGTGCCAGCAGCCAAGAGAGGGCTAGCCTATCCTACGAGCAGTACTTC.

This chain connects TRBV5-4 to TRBJ2-2; 9 nucleotides agree with TRBD1. V gave up 0 bases and J gave up 3 bases; unmatched junction bases: 0. CDR1 is SGHNT and CDR2 is YYREEE in the germline V gene (reference sequence). There are 15 residues in the CDR3. The CDR3 spells CASSLGTGDTGELFF. CDR3 DNA: TGTGCCAGCAGCTTGGGGACAGGGGACACCGGGGAGCTGTTTTTT.

The chain couples TRBV7-9 to TRBJ2-1; 14 bases line up with TRBD2. Germline values: CDR1 SEHNR, CDR2 FQNEAQ (reference sequence). The CDR3 loop spans 16 amino acids. With 5 bases clipped from V and 1 base from J, the junction kept 1 base outside the gene matches. The CDR3 region is CASSGLAGGSYNEQFF. CDR3 bases: TGTGCCAGCAGCGGACTAGCGGGAGGATCCTACAATGAGCAGTTCTTC.

The genes are TRBV7-9 and TRBJ1-4, with D tentatively TRBD1 (6 bases). The CDR3 is 13 amino acids. Deletions cut 5 bases from V and 8 bases from J, with 12 bases between. Germline values: CDR1 SEHNR, CDR2 FQNEAQ (reference sequence). The chain's CDR3 is CASSAGVGEKLFF. The CDR3 nucleotides are TGTGCCAGCAGCGCAGGGGTAGGGGAAAAACTGTTTTTT.

This chain links TRBV9 with TRBJ1-4; 7 bases align to TRBD1. The V and J ends lost 3 bases and 4 bases, in that order; junction bases with no gene match: 6. Germline loops: CDR1 SGDLS, CDR2 YYNGEE. The CDR3 has 15 residues. The CDR3 sequence is CASSETGRNNEKLFF. The CDR3 DNA is TGTGCCAGCAGCGAGACAGGGCGAAATAATGAAAAACTGTTTTTT.

This rearrangement joins TRBV28 to TRBJ2-3, with 8 nucleotides matching TRBD1. The CDR3 totals 16 residues. Germline CDR1 reads MDHEN; CDR2 reads SYDVKM. V lost 7 bases to trimming and J lost 4 bases; unmatched junction nucleotides: 13. CDR3 in amino acids: CASNGRGQVGADTQYF. The CDR3 nucleotides are TGTGCCAGCAATGGTCGGGGACAGGTGGGGGCAGATACGCAGTATTTT.

This chain uses TRBV10-3 with TRBJ1-3; D not certain. Germline loops: CDR1 ENHRY, CDR2 SYGVKD. The CDR3 is 14 residues long. Trimming stripped 6 bases from V and 0 bases from J, with 9 bases between. In DNA form, the CDR3 reads TGTGCCATCAGCCCGACATGCTCTGGAAACACCATATATTTT. Amino acids: CAISPTCSGNTIYF.

This rearrangement joins TRBV28 to TRBJ2-5; 9 nucleotides match TRBD1. The CDR3 length is 16 residues. Trimming took 7 bases from V and 11 from J; bases not matched to a gene: 20. CDR1 and CDR2 from the germline V gene are MDHEN and SYDVKM. In DNA, the CDR3 is TGTGCCAGCACCTCAAGGGGCGCGGGACAGGGTAGTGAGCAGTACTTC. This encodes CASTSRGAGQGSEQYF.

This clone was detected only once. The rearrangement uses TRBV6-5 and TRBJ1-1; no clear D gene. This CDR3 contains 12 residues. V shed 9 bases and J shed 1 base, with 9 bases lying between them. CDR1 and CDR2 (germline): MNHEY, SVGAGI. The CDR3 region has the DNA TGTGCCAGTTTCACTGCGAACACTGAAGCTTTCTTT. Its translation is CASFTANTEAFF.

This clone was counted between two and nine times. In DNA, the CDR3 is TGTGCCAGCAACATGGACAGGGGGAGGGAAAAACTGTTTTTT. Amino acid sequence: CASNMDRGREKLFF. The V and J genes are TRBV2 and TRBJ1-4; 10 bases match TRBD1. The CDR3 has 14 amino acids. V gave up 7 bases and J gave up 8 bases; unmatched junction bases: 7. Looked up from germline, CDR1 is SNHLY and CDR2 is FYNNEI. The variable domain in full, with the rest retrieved from reference TRBV2 and TRBJ1-4, is EPEVTQTPSHQVTQMGQEVILRCVPISNHLYFYWYRQILGQKVEFLVSFYNNEISEKSEIFDDQFSVERPDGSNFTLKIRSTKLEDSAMYFCASNMDRGREKLFFGSGTQLSVL.

The chain recombines TRBV9 with TRBJ2-7, with 10 bases identical to TRBD1. In germline, CDR1 is SGDLS, CDR2 YYNGEE. Losses at the gene ends were 4 bases for V and 2 bases for J; bases not matched to a gene: 6. The length of the CDR3 is 15 residues. The CDR3 region is CASSLGTGDTYEQYF. CDR3 DNA sequence: TGTGCCAGCAGCCTGGGGACAGGGGATACCTACGAGCAGTACTTC. Full variable domain (missing parts from reference TRBV9 and TRBJ2-7): DSGVTQTPKHLITATGQRVTLRCSPRSGDLSVYWYQQSLDQGLQFLIQYYNGEERAKGNILERFSAQQFPDLHSELNLSSLELGDSALYFCASSLGTGDTYEQYFGPGTRLTVT.

The V call is TRBV5-1, the J call TRBJ2-7; 8 nucleotides line up with TRBD1. The CDR3 is 15 amino acids. The ends lost 4 bases at V and 2 bases at J; junction bases unmatched: 8. CDR1 and CDR2 from the germline V gene are SGHRS and YFSETQ. CDR3 bases: TGCGCCAGCAGCGCGGTAGGACAGGGACCCTACGAGCAGTACTTC. This translates into CASSAVGQGPYEQYF.

This sequence joins TRBV4-1 and TRBJ2-1; D gene unclear. The germline V gene has CDR1 MGHRA and CDR2 YSYEKL. This CDR3 has 11 residues. The V gene lost 1 base and the J gene lost 12 bases, with 7 bases spanning the gap. CDR3 bases: TGCGCCAGCAGCCAAGTCCCGGCGCAGTTCTTC. It translates to CASSQVPAQFF.

In regard to this clone: Other DNA variants within this sample encode the same CDR3. The chain employs TRBV9 and TRBJ2-2; TRBD2 matches at 12 bases. Germline-derived CDR1 and CDR2 are SGDLS and YYNGEE. The length of the CDR3 is 17 residues. Trimming at V came to 0 bases and at J to 3 bases, leaving 3 bases not matched to a gene. CDR3 in amino acids: CASSVGLAGEYTGELFF. CDR3 DNA sequence: TGTGCCAGCAGCGTAGGACTAGCGGGAGAGTACACCGGGGAGCTGTTTTTT. Looking up the rest from reference TRBV9 and TRBJ2-2 gives the full variable domain: DSGVTQTPKHLITATGQRVTLRCSPRSGDLSVYWYQQSLDQGLQFLIQYYNGEERAKGNILERFSAQQFPDLHSELNLSSLELGDSALYFCASSVGLAGEYTGELFFGEGSRLTVL.

This rearrangement joins TRBV6-5 to TRBJ1-1, with TRBD1 identical over 7 bases. V was clipped by 5 bases and J by 6 bases; unmatched bases: 12. The CDR3 is made up of 15 amino acids. Germline CDR1 reads MNHEY; CDR2 reads SVGAGI. CDR3 sequence reads: CASSTGVAGTAEAFF. CDR3 nucleotide sequence: TGTGCCAGCAGTACAGGGGTAGCCGGGACCGCTGAAGCTTTCTTT.

The genes are TRBV6-5 and TRBJ1-1; no definite D call. This CDR3 has 14 residues. Germline V lookup: CDR1 MNHEY, CDR2 SVGAGI. The V end was cut by 4 bases, the J end by 3 bases, with 12 bases between. The CDR3 reads CASSFRRLDTEAFF. The CDR3 coding sequence is TGTGCCAGCAGTTTTAGGAGGTTGGACACTGAAGCTTTCTTT.

The genes are TRBV7-2 and TRBJ2-5; D not resolved. Trimming took 5 bases from V and 2 from J, leaving 12 bases between them. The CDR3 contains 14 residues. Looked up from germline, CDR1 is SGHTA and CDR2 is FQGNSA. The CDR3 here is CASSPRASQETQYF. The CDR3, as DNA: TGTGCCAGCAGCCCCCGGGCTTCACAAGAGACCCAGTACTTC.

The chain employs TRBV27 and TRBJ1-6; D gene unclear. This CDR3 has 14 residues. Germline V gene sequence: CDR1 MNHEY, CDR2 SMNVEV (reference sequence). Trimming took off 5 bases at V and 8 bases at J, with 13 bases between the two ends. CDR3 residues: CASSPQQVHSPLHF. Written as DNA, the CDR3 is TGTGCCAGCAGTCCCCAGCAGGTTCATTCACCCCTCCACTTT.

V is TRBV7-2 and J is TRBJ1-6, with D unresolved. The CDR3 length is 13 residues. V dropped 5 bases and J dropped 5 bases, with 7 bases sitting between them. Germline assignment: CDR1 SGHTA and CDR2 FQGNSA. CDR3: CASSPLHNSPLHF. In DNA form, the CDR3 reads TGTGCCAGCAGCCCGCTTCATAATTCACCCCTCCACTTT.

Here the CDR3 DNA reads TGTGCCAGCACTATAGGTGGCACAGATACGCAGTATTTT. Its translation: CASTIGGTDTQYF. The chain is built from TRBV7-3 and TRBJ2-3; D ambiguous. Per germline, CDR1 SGHTA and CDR2 FQGTGA. Trimming pared 7 bases from V and 1 base from J, leaving 9 bases between. The CDR3 is 13 residues long. The complete variable domain, with remaining parts taken from reference TRBV7-3 and TRBJ2-3, reads GAGVSQTPSNKVTEKGKYVELRCDPISGHTALYWYRQSLGQGPEFLIYFQGTGAADDSGLPNDRFFAVRPEGSVSTLKIQRTERGDSAVYLCASTIGGTDTQYFGPGTRLTVL.

This chain joins TRBV7-2 and TRBJ1-1, with 10 bases matching TRBD1. This CDR3 contains 15 residues. From germline, CDR1 is SGHTA and CDR2 FQGNSA. The V gene end was trimmed by 1 base and the J gene end by 3 bases; junction bases not matched to a gene: 2. For the CDR3, the DNA is TGTGCCAGCAGCTTAGATGGGACAGGGGACACTGAAGCTTTCTTT. Translation gives CASSLDGTGDTEAFF.

CDR3 in amino acids: CASSKEETQYF. CDR3 in DNA: TGCGCCAGCAGCAAGGAAGAGACCCAGTACTTC. The V and J genes are TRBV4-1 and TRBJ2-5; D is uncertain. Germline assignment: CDR1 MGHRA and CDR2 YSYEKL. Trimming removed 5 bases from V and 3 bases from J, with 4 bases in between. This CDR3 is built from 11 residues.

This chain connects TRBV29-1 to TRBJ1-1, with a weak D call TRBD1 (6 bases). The CDR3 is 12 residues long. Trimming shortened V by 6 bases and J by 5 bases, and 13 bases separated the two germline ends. Germline V lookup: CDR1 SQVTM, CDR2 ANQGSEA. The chain's CDR3 is CSVATGRTEAFF. As DNA, the CDR3 is TGCAGCGTGGCAACAGGGAGAACTGAAGCTTTCTTT.

This clone was counted a single time. The chain has TRBV14 and TRBJ2-3; 11 bases are a match to TRBD2. Per germline, CDR1 SGHDN and CDR2 FVKESK. V gave up 5 bases and J gave up 4 bases; unmatched junction bases: 8. The CDR3 spans 16 residues. In nucleotides, the CDR3 is TGTGCCAGCAGCTTCCCCACTAGCGGGAGATCAGATACGCAGTATTTT. Translation: CASSFPTSGRSDTQYF. Combining the CDR3 with reference TRBV14 and TRBJ2-3 gives the whole variable domain EAGVTQFPSHSVIEKGQTVTLRCDPISGHDNLYWYRRVMGKEIKFLLHFVKESKQDESGMPNNRFLAERTGGTYSTLKVQPAELEDSGVYFCASSFPTSGRSDTQYFGPGTRLTVL.

V usage is TRBV7-2 and J usage is TRBJ2-4, with D tentatively TRBD1 (6 bases). The CDR3 is 13 amino acids. Trimming removed 3 bases from V and 7 bases from J, with 10 bases in between. The germline CDR1 and CDR2 sequences are SGHTA and FQGNSA. CDR3 protein: CASSFPDRNIQYF. Written as DNA, the CDR3 is TGTGCCAGCAGCTTTCCCGACAGGAACATTCAGTACTTC.

A remark on this clone: A far larger clone is one base from this, pointing to a likely read error. Additional DNA sequences in this sample encode the identical CDR3. This chain joins TRBV6-1 and TRBJ1-5; TRBD1 matches at 8 bases. From germline, CDR1 is MNHNS and CDR2 SASEGT. The CDR3 spans 14 residues. After removal of 8 bases from V and 2 bases from J, the junction contained 5 bases not matched to a gene. CDR3 residues: CASRRTGRNQPQHF. The CDR3 bases are TGTGCCAGCCGGCGGACAGGGCGCAATCAGCCCCAGCATTTT.

The rearrangement joins TRBV6-5 to TRBJ2-1; 8 bases align to TRBD2. The CDR3 is 15 amino acids. Germline values: CDR1 MNHEY, CDR2 SVGAGI. The ends lost 7 bases at V and 6 bases at J; junction bases unmatched: 11. This CDR3 reads CASTPGTSLVNEQFF. As DNA, the CDR3 is TGTGCCAGCACTCCCGGGACTAGTCTCGTCAATGAGCAGTTCTTC.

The rearrangement links TRBV7-3 to TRBJ2-5; D unclear. Germline CDR1 SGHTA, CDR2 FQGTGA. V was pared by 1 base and J by 4 bases, with 7 bases between. CDR3 size: 13 residues. The CDR3 bases are TGTGCCAGCAGCTTAAGGGAAGGAGAGACCCAGTACTTC. Protein sequence: CASSLREGETQYF.